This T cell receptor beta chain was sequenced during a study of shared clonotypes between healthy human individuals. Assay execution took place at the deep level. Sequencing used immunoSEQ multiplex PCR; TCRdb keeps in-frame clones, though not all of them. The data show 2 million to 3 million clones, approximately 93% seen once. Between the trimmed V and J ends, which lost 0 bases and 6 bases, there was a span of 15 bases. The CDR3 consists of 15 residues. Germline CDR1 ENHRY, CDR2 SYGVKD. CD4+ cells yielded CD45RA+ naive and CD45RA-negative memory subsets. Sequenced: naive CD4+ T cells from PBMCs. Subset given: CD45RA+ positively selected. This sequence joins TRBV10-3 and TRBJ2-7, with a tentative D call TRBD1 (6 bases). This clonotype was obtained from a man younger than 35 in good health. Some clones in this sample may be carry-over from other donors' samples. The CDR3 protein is CAISESGAAGAEQYF. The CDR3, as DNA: TGTGCCATCAGTGAGTCGGGGGCCGCAGGAGCCGAGCAGTACTTC.